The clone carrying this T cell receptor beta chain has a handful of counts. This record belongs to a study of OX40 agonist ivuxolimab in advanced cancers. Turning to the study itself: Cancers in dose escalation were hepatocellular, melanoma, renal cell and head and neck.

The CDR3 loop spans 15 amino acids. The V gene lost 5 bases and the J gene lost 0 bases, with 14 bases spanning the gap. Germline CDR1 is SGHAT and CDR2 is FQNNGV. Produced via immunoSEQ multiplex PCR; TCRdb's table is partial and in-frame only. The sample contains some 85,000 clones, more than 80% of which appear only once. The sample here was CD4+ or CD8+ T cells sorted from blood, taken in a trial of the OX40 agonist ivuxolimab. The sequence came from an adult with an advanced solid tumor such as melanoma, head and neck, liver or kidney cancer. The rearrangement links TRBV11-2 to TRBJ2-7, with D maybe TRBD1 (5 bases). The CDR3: CASSIGHTLSYEQYF. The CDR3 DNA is TGTGCCAGCAGCATAGGACACACACTCTCCTACGAGCAGTACTTC.